This TCR beta chain appears in the sequencing data of a study of human T cells and chemical hapten exposure. The CDR3 runs to 14 residues. The germline V and J ends were trimmed by 6 bases and 2 bases, with 14 bases remaining between them. Germline values: CDR1 MNHEY, CDR2 SMNVEV (reference sequence). TCRdb used MiXCR to reprocess the RACE reads, holding one entry per CDR3 protein. The table lists about 120,000 distinct CDR3 sequences, roughly 15% of them singletons. This clonotype was counted only a few times. Its specificity is not known. Documented time point: patch test 1, 2 weeks after DPC sensitization. Stated treatment: therapeutic diphenylcyclopropenone sensitization with weekly scalp DPC. The drawing of blood occurred before each patch test was applied. Study-wide points: Patch test score tracked positively with PT1 expanded TCR counts. Significantly more large CDR3 similarity clusters were formed by expanded TCRs than by controls.

The chain employs TRBV27 and TRBJ2-7; D gene unclear. This clonotype was sampled from a young man with alopecia areata. Some clones in this sample may be carry-over from other donors' samples. The sample here was whole blood, taken in connection with sensitization to the hapten diphenylcyclopropenone (DPC). The DNA of the CDR3 is TGTGCCAGCAGACCATTCGACAAAGCCTACGAGCAGTACTTC. Translated: CASRPFDKAYEQYF.